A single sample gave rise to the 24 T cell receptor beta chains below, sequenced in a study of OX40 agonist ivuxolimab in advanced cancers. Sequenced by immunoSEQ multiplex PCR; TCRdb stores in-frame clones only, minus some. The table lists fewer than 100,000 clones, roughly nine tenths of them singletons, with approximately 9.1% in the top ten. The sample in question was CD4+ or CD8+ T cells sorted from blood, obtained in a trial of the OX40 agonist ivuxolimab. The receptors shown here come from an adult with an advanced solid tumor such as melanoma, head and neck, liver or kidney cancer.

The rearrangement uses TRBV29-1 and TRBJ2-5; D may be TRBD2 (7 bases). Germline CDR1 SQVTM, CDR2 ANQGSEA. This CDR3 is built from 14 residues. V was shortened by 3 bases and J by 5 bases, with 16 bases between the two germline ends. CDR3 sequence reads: CSVEAGAVRETQYF. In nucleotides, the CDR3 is TGCAGCGTTGAGGCGGGGGCGGTTAGGGAGACCCAGTACTTC.

The CDR3 is CASSLARQGVVHQPQHF. CDR3 nucleotide sequence: TGTGCCAGCAGCTTAGCGAGGCAGGGGGTTGTTCATCAGCCCCAGCATTTT. V is TRBV7-9 and J is TRBJ1-5, with 7 bases that match TRBD1. Germline values: CDR1 SEHNR, CDR2 FQNEAQ (reference sequence). This CDR3 has 17 residues. The trim removed 0 bases at V and 5 bases at J, leaving 10 bases unmatched.

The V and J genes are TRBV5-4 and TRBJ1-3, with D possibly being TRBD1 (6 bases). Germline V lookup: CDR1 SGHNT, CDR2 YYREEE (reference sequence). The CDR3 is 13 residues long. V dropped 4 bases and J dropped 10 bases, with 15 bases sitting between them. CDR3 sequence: CASSPDDRPTIYF. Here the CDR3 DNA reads TGTGCCAGCAGCCCTGATGACAGGCCAACCATATATTTT.

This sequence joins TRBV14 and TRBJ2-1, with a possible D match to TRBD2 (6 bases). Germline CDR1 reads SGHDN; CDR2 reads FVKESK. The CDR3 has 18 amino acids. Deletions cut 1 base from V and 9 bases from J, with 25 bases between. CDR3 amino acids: CASSQAQVSMGGRSEQFF. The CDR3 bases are TGTGCCAGCAGCCAAGCCCAGGTGTCAATGGGAGGCAGGAGTGAGCAGTTCTTC.

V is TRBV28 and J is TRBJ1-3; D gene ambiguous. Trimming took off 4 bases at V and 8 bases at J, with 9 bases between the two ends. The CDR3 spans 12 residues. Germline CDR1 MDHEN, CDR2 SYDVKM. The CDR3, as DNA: TGTGCCAGCAGTTATTCGGCAGACACCATATATTTT. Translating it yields CASSYSADTIYF. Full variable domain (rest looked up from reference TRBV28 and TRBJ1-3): DVKVTQSSRYLVKRTGEKVFLECVQDMDHENMFWYRQDPGLGLRLIYFSYDVKMKEKGDIPEGYSVSREKKERFSLILESASTNQTSMYLCASSYSADTIYFGEGSWLTVV.

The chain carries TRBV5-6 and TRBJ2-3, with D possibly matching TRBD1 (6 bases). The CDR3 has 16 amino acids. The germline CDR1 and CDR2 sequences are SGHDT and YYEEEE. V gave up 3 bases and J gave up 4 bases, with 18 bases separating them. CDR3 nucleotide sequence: TGTGCCAGCAGCTATGATACAGGGTTTGAGGCAGATACGCAGTATTTT. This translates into CASSYDTGFEADTQYF. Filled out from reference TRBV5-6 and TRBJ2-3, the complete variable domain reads DAGVTQSPTHLIKTRGQQVTLRCSPKSGHDTVSWYQQALGQGPQFIFQYYEEEERQRGNFPDRFSGHQFPNYSSELNVNALLLGDSALYLCASSYDTGFEADTQYFGPGTRLTVL.

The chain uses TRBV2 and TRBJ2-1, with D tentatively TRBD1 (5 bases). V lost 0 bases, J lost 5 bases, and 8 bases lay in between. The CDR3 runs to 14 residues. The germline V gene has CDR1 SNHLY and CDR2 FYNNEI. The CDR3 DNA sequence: TGTGCCAGCAGTGAAGCGGGGCTGCACAATGAGCAGTTCTTC. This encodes CASSEAGLHNEQFF. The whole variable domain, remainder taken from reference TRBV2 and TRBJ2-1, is EPEVTQTPSHQVTQMGQEVILRCVPISNHLYFYWYRQILGQKVEFLVSFYNNEISEKSEIFDDQFSVERPDGSNFTLKIRSTKLEDSAMYFCASSEAGLHNEQFFGPGTRLTVL.

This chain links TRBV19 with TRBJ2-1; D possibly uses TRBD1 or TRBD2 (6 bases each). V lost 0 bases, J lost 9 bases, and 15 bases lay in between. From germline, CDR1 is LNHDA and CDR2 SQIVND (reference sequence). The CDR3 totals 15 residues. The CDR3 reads CASSIDDRRGGEQFF. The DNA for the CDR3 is TGTGCCAGTAGTATAGACGACAGGAGGGGAGGTGAGCAGTTCTTC.

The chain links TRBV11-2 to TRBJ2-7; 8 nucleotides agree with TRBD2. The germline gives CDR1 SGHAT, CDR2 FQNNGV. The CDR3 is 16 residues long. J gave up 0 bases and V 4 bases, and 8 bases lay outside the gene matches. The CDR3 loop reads CASSSPGREASYEQYF. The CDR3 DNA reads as TGTGCCAGCAGCTCCCCCGGGCGGGAGGCCTCCTACGAGCAGTACTTC. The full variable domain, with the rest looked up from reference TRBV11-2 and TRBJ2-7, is EAGVAQSPRYKIIEKRQSVAFWCNPISGHATLYWYQQILGQGPKLLIQFQNNGVVDDSQLPKDRFSAERLKGVDSTLKIQPAKLEDSAVYLCASSSPGREASYEQYFGPGTRLTVT.

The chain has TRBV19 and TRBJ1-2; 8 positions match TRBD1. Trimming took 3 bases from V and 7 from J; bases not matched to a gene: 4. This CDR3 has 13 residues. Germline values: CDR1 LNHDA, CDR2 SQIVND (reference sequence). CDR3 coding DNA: TGTGCCAGTAGTATTAGACAGGGGAGTGGCTACACCTTC. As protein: CASSIRQGSGYTF.

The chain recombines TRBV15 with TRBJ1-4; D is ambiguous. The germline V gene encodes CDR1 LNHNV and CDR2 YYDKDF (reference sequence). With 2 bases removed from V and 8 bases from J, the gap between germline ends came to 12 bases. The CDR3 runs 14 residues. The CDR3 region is CATSRNGRSEKLFF. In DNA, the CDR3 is TGTGCCACCAGCAGAAACGGAAGAAGCGAAAAACTGTTTTTT.

CDR3 sequence reads: CSARFSTQQFF. Here the CDR3 DNA reads TGCAGTGCTAGATTCTCGACTCAGCAGTTCTTC. V usage is TRBV20-1 and J usage is TRBJ2-1; D gene ambiguous. The CDR3 loop spans 11 amino acids. V lost 2 bases and J 11 bases, leaving 10 bases between the germline ends. CDR1 is DFQATT, CDR2 SNEGSKA, per germline (reference sequence).

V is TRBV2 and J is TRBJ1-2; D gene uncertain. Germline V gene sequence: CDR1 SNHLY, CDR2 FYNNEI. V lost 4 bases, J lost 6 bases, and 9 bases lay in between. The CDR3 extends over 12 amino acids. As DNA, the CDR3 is TGTGCCAGCAGTGTCAACGGTAATGGCTACACCTTC. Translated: CASSVNGNGYTF.

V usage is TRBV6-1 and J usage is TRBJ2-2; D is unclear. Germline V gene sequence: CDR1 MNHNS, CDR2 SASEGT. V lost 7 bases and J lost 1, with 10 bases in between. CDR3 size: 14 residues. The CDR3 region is CASTPGRNTGELFF. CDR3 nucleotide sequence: TGTGCCAGCACCCCCGGACGGAACACCGGGGAGCTGTTTTTT.

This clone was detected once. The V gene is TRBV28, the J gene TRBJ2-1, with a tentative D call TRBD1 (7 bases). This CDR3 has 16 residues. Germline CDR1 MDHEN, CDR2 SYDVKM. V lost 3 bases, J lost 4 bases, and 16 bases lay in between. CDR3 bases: TGTGCCAGCAGTTTGGGGGCCTCAGGGGGGTACAATGAGCAGTTCTTC. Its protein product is CASSLGASGGYNEQFF.

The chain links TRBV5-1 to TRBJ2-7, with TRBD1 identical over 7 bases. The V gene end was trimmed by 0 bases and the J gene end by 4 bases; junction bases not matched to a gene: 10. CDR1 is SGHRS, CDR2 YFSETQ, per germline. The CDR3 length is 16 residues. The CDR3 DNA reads TGCGCCAGCAGCTTGGCCCTCGGACAGGATTTATACGAGCAGTACTTC. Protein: CASSLALGQDLYEQYF.

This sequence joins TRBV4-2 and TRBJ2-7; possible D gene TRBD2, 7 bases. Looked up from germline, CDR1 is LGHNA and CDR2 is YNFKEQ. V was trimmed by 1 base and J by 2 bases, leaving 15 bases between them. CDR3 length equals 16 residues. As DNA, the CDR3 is TGTGCCAGCAGCCAAGGGATCGGGGGGCGCCCCTACGAGCAGTACTTC. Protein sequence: CASSQGIGGRPYEQYF.

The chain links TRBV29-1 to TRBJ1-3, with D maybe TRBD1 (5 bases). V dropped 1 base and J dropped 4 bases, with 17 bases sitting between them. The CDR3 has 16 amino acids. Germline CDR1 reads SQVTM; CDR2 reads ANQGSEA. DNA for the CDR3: TGCAGCGTTGAAGGGGGTTTGGGGCAGCTAGGAAACACCATATATTTT. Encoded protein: CSVEGGLGQLGNTIYF.

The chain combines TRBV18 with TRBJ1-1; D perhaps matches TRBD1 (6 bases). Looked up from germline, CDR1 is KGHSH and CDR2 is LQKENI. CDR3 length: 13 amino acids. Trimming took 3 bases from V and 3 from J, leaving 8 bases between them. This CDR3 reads CASSPAGDTEAFF. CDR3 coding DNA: TGTGCCAGCTCACCTGCAGGGGACACTGAAGCTTTCTTT. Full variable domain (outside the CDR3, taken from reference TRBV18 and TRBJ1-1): NAGVMQNPRHLVRRRGQEARLRCSPMKGHSHVYWYRQLPEEGLKFMVYLQKENIIDESGMPKERFSAEFPKEGPSILRIQQVVRGDSAAYFCASSPAGDTEAFFGQGTRLTVV.

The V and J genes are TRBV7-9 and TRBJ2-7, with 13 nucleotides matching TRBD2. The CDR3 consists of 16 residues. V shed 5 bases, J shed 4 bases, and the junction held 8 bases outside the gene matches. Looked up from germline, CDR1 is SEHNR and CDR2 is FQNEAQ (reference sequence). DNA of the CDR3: TGTGCCAGCAGCCCCACTCGGACTAGCGGGAGATACGAGCAGTACTTC. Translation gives CASSPTRTSGRYEQYF.

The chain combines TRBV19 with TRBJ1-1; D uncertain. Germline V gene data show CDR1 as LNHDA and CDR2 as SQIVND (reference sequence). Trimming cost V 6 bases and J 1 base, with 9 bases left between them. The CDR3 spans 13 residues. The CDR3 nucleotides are TGTGCCAGTAGCCTCTTCGGGAACACTGAAGCTTTCTTT. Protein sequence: CASSLFGNTEAFF. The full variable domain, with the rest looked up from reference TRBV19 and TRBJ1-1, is DGGITQSPKYLFRKEGQNVTLSCEQNLNHDAMYWYRQDPGQGLRLIYYSQIVNDFQKGDIAEGYSVSREKKESFPLTVTSAQKNPTAFYLCASSLFGNTEAFFGQGTRLTVV.

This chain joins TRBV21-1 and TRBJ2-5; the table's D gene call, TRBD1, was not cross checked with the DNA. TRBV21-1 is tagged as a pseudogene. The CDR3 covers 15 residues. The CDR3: CASTTGVGAEETQYF. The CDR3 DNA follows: TGTGCCAGCACCACAGGGGTCGGGGCCGAAGAGACCCAGTACTTC.

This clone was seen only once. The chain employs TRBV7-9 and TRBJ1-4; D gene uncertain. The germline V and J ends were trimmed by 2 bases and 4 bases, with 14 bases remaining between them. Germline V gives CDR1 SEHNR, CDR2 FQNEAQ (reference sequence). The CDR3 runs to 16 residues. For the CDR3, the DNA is TGTGCCAGCAGCTTAACCTCTGGGGTCCTTAATGAAAAACTGTTTTTT. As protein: CASSLTSGVLNEKLFF. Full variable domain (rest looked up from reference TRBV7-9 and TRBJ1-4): DTGVSQNPRHKITKRGQNVTFRCDPISEHNRLYWYRQTLGQGPEFLTYFQNEAQLEKSRLLSDRFSAERPKGSFSTLEIQRTEQGDSAMYLCASSLTSGVLNEKLFFGSGTQLSVL.

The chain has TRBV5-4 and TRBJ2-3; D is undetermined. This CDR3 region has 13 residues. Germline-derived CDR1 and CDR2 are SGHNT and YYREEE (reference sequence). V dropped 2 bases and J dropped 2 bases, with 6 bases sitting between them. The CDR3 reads CASSFLPTDTQYF. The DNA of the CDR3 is TGTGCCAGCAGCTTTTTACCCACAGATACGCAGTATTTT.